This T cell receptor beta chain came from a study of T cell responses to AZD1222 COVID-19 vaccine. Sequencing used immunoSEQ multiplex PCR; TCRdb keeps in-frame clones, though not all of them. This table has 150,000 to 200,000 clones, about nine tenths appearing once. Germline V gene lookup returns CDR1 MNHNY and CDR2 SVGAGI (reference sequence). The V gene lost 5 bases and the J gene lost 8 bases, with 30 bases spanning the gap. The CDR3 has 18 residues. As for this clone: No antigen is known for it.

Study results and caveats: Elevations in Spike-specific TCR breadth and depth followed administration of two AZD1222 doses. Sampling that yielded the repertoires occurred only after the peak T cell response. There were mostly white British donors and more females than males, and clonal diversity was possibly underestimated.

The source of this sequence is an adult in good health. The sample was peripheral blood, taken on day 0 of AZD1222 vaccination. The V call is TRBV6-6, the J call TRBJ1-1; TRBD1 is a possible D gene (5 bases). The CDR3 region has the DNA TGTGCCAGCAGTCACCCAGGCCTACAAGGGACCATGCTTGCCGAAGCTTTCTTT. Its translation: CASSHPGLQGTMLAEAFF.